These T cell receptor beta chains were read from a single sample in a study of T cells in localized non-small cell lung cancer. Repertoires were generated with immunoSEQ multiplex PCR, while TCRdb's copy carries only in-frame clones and drops some. The table includes over a thousand clones, about 20% detected once. The specimen was normal lung tissue next to the tumor, collected before any cancer treatment. These receptors were taken from a male donor older than 55 with stage I lung adenocarcinoma. Each CDR3 is given with its conserved first and last residue. Each record gives: V gene, clone size, D gene, J gene, CDR3 protein, CDR3 DNA. The D gene is left open where the match is weak. The listing skips clone size in some rows; elsewhere it reads once, few, many or a size class.

TRBV9	NA	NA	TRBJ1-2	CASSEAGFGGYGYTF	TGTGCCAGCAGCGAAGCAGGGTTCGGCGGCTATGGCTACACCTTC
TRBV28	few	NA	TRBJ2-1	CASASTAQGYYNEQFF	TGTGCCAGCGCCTCAACAGCACAGGGCTACTACAATGAGCAGTTCTTC
TRBV11-3	medium-sized	TRBD1	TRBJ1-6	CASSLEGQASNSPLHF	TGTGCCAGCAGCTTAGAGGGACAGGCGTCTAATTCACCCCTCCACTTT
TRBV12-5	NA	NA	TRBJ2-3	CASGLDPTGYTDTQYF	TGTGCTAGTGGTTTGGACCCCACAGGTTACACAGATACGCAGTATTTT
TRBV28	few	TRBD1	TRBJ2-5	CASIPGQGASQETQYF	TGTGCCAGCATCCCCGGACAGGGGGCAAGTCAAGAGACCCAGTACTTC
TRBV30	few	NA	TRBJ1-5	CAWSFLSSQPQHF	TGTGCCTGGTCTTTTTTGTCCTCTCAGCCCCAGCATTTT
TRBV5-1	NA	NA	TRBJ1-2	CASLDVAGPDGYTF	TGCGCCAGCCTTGATGTTGCAGGGCCTGATGGCTACACCTTC
TRBV7-6	few	NA	TRBJ2-1	CASSQDRAPSDEQFF	TGTGCCAGCAGCCAAGACCGAGCTCCCTCGGATGAGCAGTTCTTC
TRBV11-3	NA	NA	TRBJ2-2	CASSLRVFTGELFF	TGTGCCAGCAGCTTAAGAGTTTTTACCGGGGAGCTGTTTTTT
TRBV7-6	NA	NA	TRBJ2-3	CASSLKWEVTDTQYF	TGTGCCAGCAGCTTAAAGTGGGAGGTCACAGATACGCAGTATTTT
TRBV5-1	NA	NA	TRBJ2-6	CASSLDSGANVLTF	TGCGCCAGCAGCTTGGACTCTGGGGCCAACGTCCTGACTTTC
TRBV30	NA	NA	TRBJ1-5	CAWGDTNQPQHF	TGTGCCTGGGGGGACACTAATCAGCCCCAGCATTTT
TRBV4-1	medium-sized	NA	TRBJ2-4	CASSQARTLGNIQYF	TGCGCCAGCAGCCAAGCTCGGACCCTAGGGAACATTCAGTACTTC
TRBV6-8	medium-sized	TRBD1	TRBJ2-7	CASSYSTGVSHEQYF	TGTGCCAGCAGTTACTCCACAGGGGTGAGCCACGAGCAGTACTTC
TRBV11-3	medium-sized	NA	TRBJ2-1	CASSFSASYNEQFF	TGTGCCAGCAGCTTCTCTGCTTCCTACAATGAGCAGTTCTTC
TRBV6-8	few	TRBD2	TRBJ2-3	CASSYSRGAYTDTQYF	TGTGCCAGCAGTTACTCGCGGGGGGCCTACACAGATACGCAGTATTTT